This entry lists 5 T cell receptor beta chains sequenced from one sample in a study of technical replicates of blood from several donors. Assay used: immunoSEQ multiplex PCR; TCRdb lists only in-frame clones, some missing. Of around 80,000 clones listed, just over 90% are singletons. Input material: T cells isolated from PBMCs. All receptors come from a human donor in good health.

The genes are TRBV27 and TRBJ2-2; a weak D match, TRBD1 (6 bases). The CDR3 runs 13 residues. Trimming stripped 2 bases from V and 5 bases from J, with 6 bases between. Germline V gene lookup returns CDR1 MNHEY and CDR2 SMNVEV (reference sequence). CDR3 loop: CASSLRGTGELFF. In nucleotides, the CDR3 is TGTGCCAGCAGTTTAAGGGGGACCGGGGAGCTGTTTTTT.

The chain couples TRBV9 to TRBJ1-5; D unclear. The CDR3 sequence is 13 residues long. The germline V and J ends were trimmed by 3 bases and 7 bases, with 11 bases remaining between them. Per germline, CDR1 SGDLS and CDR2 YYNGEE. CDR3 sequence: CASSDEGYQPQHF. CDR3 coding DNA: TGTGCCAGCAGCGACGAGGGCTACCAGCCCCAGCATTTT.

V usage is TRBV28 and J usage is TRBJ2-7; D gene uncertain. V lost 6 bases and J lost 4, with 19 bases in between. In germline, CDR1 is MDHEN, CDR2 SYDVKM. The CDR3 contains 15 residues. The CDR3 here is CASRKQANLPYEQYF. DNA for the CDR3: TGTGCCAGCAGAAAGCAAGCCAACCTCCCTTACGAGCAGTACTTC. Looking up the rest from reference TRBV28 and TRBJ2-7 gives the full variable domain: DVKVTQSSRYLVKRTGEKVFLECVQDMDHENMFWYRQDPGLGLRLIYFSYDVKMKEKGDIPEGYSVSREKKERFSLILESASTNQTSMYLCASRKQANLPYEQYFGPGTRLTVT.

CDR3 protein: CASSGGQGMGNTIYF. The CDR3 region has the DNA TGTGCCAGCAGCGGAGGACAGGGGATGGGAAACACCATATATTTT. The chain combines TRBV9 with TRBJ1-3; 9 bases fit TRBD1. The germline V gene has CDR1 SGDLS and CDR2 YYNGEE. The CDR3 is made up of 15 amino acids. V was clipped by 3 bases and J by 4 bases; unmatched bases: 5.

The chain is built from TRBV27 and TRBJ1-5; 11 nucleotides line up with TRBD1. CDR1 and CDR2 (germline): MNHEY, SMNVEV (reference sequence). After removal of 6 bases from V and 4 bases from J, the junction contained 5 bases not matched to a gene. The CDR3 has 15 amino acids. The CDR3 nucleotides are TGTGCCAGCAGAGGACAGGGGGCGCTTAATCAGCCCCAGCATTTT. This gives the protein CASRGQGALNQPQHF.